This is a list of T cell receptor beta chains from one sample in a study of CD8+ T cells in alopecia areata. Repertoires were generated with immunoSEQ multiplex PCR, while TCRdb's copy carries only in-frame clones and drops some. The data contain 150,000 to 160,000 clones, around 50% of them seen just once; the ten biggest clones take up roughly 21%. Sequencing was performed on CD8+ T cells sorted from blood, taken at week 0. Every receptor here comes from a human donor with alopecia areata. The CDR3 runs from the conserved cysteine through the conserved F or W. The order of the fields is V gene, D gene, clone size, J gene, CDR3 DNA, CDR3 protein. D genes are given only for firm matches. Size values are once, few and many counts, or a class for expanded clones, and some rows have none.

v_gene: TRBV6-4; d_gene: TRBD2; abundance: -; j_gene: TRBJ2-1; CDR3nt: TGTGCCAGCAGTGATGGGCCATCGGGGAGGGGTAATGAGCAGTTCTTC; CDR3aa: CASSDGPSGRGNEQFF
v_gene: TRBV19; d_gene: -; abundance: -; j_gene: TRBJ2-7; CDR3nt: TGTGCCAGTAGTCCAACGGTGGGGGAGCAGTACTTC; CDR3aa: CASSPTVGEQYF
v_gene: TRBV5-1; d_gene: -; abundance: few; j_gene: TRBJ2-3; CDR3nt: TGCGCCAGCAGCTTGGAGGTACCAGGGTCAGATACGCAGTATTTT; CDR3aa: CASSLEVPGSDTQYF
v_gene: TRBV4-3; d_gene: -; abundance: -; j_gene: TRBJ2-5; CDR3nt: TGCGCCAGCAGCCAAGATAGAAAAGAGACCCAGTACTTC; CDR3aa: CASSQDRKETQYF
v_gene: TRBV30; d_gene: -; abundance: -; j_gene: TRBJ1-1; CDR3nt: TGTGCCTGGATCCCCGCGGGGGGCACTGAAGCTTTCTTT; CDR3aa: CAWIPAGGTEAFF
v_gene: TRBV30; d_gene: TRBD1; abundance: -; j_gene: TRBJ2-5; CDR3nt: TGTGCCTGGACTCGGGCAGGGGGCCTAGAGACCCAGTACTTC; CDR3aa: CAWTRAGGLETQYF
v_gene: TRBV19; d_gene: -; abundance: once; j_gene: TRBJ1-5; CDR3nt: TGTGCCAGTAGTATAGAATACAGGGTCCATCAGCCCCAGCATTTT; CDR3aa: CASSIEYRVHQPQHF
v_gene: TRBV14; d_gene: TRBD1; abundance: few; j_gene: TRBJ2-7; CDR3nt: TGTGCCAGCAGCATCTGGGACAGCCCCTACGAGCAGTACTTC; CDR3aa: CASSIWDSPYEQYF
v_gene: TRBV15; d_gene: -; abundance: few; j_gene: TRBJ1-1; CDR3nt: TGTGCCACCAGTTCGGAGAACACTGAAGCTTTCTTT; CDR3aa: CATSSENTEAFF
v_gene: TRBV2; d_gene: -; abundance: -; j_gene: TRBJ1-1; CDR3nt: TGTGCCAGCACGCCGGAGGGGACGAACACTGAAGCTTTCTTT; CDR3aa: CASTPEGTNTEAFF
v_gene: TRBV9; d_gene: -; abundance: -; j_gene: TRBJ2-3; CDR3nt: TGTGCCAGCAGCCCAGCCGGGCGGCGCACAGATACGCAGTATTTT; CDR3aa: CASSPAGRRTDTQYF